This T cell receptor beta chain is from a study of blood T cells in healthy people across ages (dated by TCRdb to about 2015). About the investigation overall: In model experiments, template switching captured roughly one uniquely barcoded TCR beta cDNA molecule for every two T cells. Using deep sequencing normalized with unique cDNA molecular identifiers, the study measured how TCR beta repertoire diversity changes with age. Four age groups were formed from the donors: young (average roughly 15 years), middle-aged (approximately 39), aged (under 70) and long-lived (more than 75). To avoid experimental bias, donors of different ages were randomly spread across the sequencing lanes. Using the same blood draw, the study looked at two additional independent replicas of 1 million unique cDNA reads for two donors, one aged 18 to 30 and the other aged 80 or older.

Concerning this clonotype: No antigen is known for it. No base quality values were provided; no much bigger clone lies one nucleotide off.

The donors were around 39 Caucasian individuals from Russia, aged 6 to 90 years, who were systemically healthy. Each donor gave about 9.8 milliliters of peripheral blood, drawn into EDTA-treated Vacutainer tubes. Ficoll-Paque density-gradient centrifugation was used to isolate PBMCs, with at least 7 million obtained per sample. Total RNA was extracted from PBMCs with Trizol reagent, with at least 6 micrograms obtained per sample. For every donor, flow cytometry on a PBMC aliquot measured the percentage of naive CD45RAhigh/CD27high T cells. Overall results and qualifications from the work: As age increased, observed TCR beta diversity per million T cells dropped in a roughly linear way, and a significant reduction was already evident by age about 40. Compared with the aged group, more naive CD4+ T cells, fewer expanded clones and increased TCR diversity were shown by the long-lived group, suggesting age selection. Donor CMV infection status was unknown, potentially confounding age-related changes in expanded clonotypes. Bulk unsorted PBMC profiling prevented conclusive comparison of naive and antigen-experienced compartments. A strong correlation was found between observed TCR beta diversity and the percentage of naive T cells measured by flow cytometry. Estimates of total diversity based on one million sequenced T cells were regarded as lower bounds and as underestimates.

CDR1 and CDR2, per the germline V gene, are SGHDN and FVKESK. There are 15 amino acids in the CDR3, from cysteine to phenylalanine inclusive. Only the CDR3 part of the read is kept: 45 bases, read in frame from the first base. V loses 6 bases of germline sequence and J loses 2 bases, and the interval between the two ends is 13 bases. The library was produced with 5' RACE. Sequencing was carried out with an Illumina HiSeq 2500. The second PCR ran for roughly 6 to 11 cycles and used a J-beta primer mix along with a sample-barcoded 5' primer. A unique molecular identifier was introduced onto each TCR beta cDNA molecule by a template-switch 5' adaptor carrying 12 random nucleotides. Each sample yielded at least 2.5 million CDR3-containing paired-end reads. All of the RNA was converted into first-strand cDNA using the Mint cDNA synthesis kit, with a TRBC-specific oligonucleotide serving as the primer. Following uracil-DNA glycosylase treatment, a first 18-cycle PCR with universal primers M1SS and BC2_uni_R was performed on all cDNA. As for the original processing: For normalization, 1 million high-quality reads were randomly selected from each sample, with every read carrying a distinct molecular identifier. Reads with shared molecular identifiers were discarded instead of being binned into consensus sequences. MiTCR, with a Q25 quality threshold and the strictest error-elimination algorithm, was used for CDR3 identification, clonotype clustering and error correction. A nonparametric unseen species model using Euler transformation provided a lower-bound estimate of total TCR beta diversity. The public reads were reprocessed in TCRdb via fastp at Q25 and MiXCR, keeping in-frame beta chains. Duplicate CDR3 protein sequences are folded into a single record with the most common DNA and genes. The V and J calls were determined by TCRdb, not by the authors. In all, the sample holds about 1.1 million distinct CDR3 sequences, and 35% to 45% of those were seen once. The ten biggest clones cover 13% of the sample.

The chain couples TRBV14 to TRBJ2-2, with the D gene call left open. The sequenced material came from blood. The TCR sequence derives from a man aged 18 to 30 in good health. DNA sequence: TGTGCCAGCAGGGGCCCGGGCAGTAACACCGGGGAGCTGTTTTTT. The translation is CASRGPGSNTGELFF.